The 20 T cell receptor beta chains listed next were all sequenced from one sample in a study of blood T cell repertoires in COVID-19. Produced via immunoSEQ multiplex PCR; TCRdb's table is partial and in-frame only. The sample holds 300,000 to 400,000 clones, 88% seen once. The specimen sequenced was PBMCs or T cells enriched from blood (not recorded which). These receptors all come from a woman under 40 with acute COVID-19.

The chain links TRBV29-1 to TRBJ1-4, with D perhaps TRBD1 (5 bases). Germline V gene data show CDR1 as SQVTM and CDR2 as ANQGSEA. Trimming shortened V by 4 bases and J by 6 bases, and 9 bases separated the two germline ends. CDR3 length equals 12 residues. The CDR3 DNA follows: TGCAGCGTTGGCGGGGCCGATGAAAAACTGTTTTTT. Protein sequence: CSVGGADEKLFF.

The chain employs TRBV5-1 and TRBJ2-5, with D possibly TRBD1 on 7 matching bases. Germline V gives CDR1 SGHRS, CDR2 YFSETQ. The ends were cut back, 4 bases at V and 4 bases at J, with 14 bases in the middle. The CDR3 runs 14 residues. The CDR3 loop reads CASSLRGALETQYF. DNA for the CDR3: TGCGCCAGCAGCCTCAGGGGGGCCCTAGAGACCCAGTACTTC.

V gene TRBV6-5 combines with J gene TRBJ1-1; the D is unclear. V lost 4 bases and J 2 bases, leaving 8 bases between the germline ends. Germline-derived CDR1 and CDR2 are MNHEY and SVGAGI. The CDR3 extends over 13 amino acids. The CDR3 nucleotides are TGTGCCAGCAGTTCGCCGGGTAACACTGAAGCTTTCTTT. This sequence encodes CASSSPGNTEAFF.

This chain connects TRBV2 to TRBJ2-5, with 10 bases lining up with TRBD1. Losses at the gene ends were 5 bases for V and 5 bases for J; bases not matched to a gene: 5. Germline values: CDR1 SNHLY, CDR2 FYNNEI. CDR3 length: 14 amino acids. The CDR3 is CASSLTGGRETQYF. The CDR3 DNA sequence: TGTGCCAGCAGTTTGACAGGGGGCCGTGAGACCCAGTACTTC.

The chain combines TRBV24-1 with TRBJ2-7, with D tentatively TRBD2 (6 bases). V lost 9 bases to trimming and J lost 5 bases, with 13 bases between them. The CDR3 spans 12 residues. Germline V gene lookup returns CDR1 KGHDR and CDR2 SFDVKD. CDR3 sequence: CATETRAHEQYF. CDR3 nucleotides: TGTGCCACCGAGACTAGGGCCCACGAGCAGTACTTC.

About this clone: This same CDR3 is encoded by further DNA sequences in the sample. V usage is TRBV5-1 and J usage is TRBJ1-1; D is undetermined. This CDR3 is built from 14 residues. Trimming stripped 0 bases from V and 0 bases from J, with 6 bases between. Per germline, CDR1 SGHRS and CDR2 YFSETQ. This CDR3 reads CASSLGGMNTEAFF. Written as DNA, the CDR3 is TGCGCCAGCAGCTTGGGCGGCATGAACACTGAAGCTTTCTTT.

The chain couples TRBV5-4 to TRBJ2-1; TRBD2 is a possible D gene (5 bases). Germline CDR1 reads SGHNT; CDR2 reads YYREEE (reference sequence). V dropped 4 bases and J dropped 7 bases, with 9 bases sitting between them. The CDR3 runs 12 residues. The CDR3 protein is CASSITGNEQFF. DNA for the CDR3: TGTGCCAGCAGCATCACGGGGAATGAGCAGTTCTTC.

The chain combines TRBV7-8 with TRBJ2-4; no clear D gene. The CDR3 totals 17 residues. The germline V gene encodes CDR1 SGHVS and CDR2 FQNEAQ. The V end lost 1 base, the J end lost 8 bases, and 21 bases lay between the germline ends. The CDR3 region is CASSLDFVLTPRDIQYF. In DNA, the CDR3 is TGTGCCAGCAGCTTAGACTTTGTCTTGACCCCTCGGGACATTCAGTACTTC.

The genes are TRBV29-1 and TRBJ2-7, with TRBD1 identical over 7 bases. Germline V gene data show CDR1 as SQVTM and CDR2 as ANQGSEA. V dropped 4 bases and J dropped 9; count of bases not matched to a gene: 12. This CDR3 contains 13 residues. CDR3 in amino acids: CSVGQGLGRGQYF. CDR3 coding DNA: TGCAGCGTTGGACAGGGTTTGGGTCGGGGGCAGTACTTC.

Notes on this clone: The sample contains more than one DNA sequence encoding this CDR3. The CDR3 reads CATSDPGTGDEKLFF. CDR3 in DNA: TGTGCCACCAGTGACCCCGGAACAGGGGATGAAAAACTGTTTTTT. The J gene is TRBJ1-4, the V gene TRBV24-1, with 7 bases aligning to TRBD1. The trim removed 4 bases at V and 6 bases at J, leaving 7 bases unmatched. The CDR3 consists of 15 residues. The germline CDR1 and CDR2 sequences are KGHDR and SFDVKD.

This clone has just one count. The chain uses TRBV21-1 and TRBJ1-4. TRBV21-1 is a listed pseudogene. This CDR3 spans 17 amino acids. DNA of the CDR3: TGTGCCAGCAGCAAAGATAGCGGGACAGCCGGTAATGAAAAACTGTTTTTT. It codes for CASSKDSGTAGNEKLFF.

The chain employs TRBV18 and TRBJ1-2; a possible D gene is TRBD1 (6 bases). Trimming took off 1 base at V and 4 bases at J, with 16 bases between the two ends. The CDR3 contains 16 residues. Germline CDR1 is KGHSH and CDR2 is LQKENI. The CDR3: CASSPLRGTWGYGYTF. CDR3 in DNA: TGTGCCAGCTCACCACTCAGGGGAACGTGGGGCTATGGCTACACCTTC.

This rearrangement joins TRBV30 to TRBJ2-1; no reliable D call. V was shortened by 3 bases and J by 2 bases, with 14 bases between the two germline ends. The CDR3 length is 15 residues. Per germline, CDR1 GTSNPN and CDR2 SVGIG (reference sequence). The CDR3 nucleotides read TGTGCCTGGAGCGAATCAGGCCGCGCCTACAATGAGCAGTTCTTC. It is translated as CAWSESGRAYNEQFF.

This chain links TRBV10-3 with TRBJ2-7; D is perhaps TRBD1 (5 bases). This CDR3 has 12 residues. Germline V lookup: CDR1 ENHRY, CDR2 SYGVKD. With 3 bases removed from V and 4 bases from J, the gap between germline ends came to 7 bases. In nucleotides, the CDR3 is TGTGCCATCAGTGAAGGGGCGTACGAGCAGTACTTC. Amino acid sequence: CAISEGAYEQYF.

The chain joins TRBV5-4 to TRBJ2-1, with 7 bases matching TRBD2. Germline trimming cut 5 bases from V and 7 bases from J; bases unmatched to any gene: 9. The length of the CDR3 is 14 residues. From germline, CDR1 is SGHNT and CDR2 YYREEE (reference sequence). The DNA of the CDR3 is TGTGCCAGCAGTTCAAGTTGGCGGGGGAATGAGCAGTTCTTC. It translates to CASSSSWRGNEQFF.

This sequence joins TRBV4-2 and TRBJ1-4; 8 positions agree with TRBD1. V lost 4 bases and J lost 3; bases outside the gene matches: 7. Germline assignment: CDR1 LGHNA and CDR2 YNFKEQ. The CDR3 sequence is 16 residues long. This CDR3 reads CASSPDPDRANEKLFF. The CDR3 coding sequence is TGTGCCAGCAGCCCCGACCCGGACAGGGCTAATGAAAAACTGTTTTTT.

The CDR3 spells CSVPMWAGGADTQYF. CDR3 DNA: TGCAGCGTCCCAATGTGGGCAGGGGGAGCAGATACGCAGTATTTT. This chain joins TRBV29-1 and TRBJ2-3; 7 bases are a match to TRBD1. CDR3 length: 15 residues. The V segment lost 6 bases and the J segment 4 bases; nucleotides outside the gene matches: 13. In germline, CDR1 is SQVTM, CDR2 ANQGSEA.

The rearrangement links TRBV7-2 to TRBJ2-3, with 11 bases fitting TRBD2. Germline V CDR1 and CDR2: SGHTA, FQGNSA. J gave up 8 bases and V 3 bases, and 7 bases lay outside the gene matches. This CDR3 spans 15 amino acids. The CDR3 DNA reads TGTGCCAGCAGCTTCACCTTAGCGGGGGGGACTACGCAGTATTTT. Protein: CASSFTLAGGTTQYF.

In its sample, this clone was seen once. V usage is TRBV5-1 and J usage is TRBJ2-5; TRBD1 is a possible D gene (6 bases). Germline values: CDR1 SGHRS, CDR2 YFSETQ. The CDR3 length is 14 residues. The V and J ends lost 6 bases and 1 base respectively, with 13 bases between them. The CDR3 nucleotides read TGCGCCAGCAAGGACGACAGGTTCCAAGAGACCCAGTACTTC. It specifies CASKDDRFQETQYF. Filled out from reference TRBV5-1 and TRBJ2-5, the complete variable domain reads KAGVTQTPRYLIKTRGQQVTLSCSPISGHRSVSWYQQTPGQGLQFLFEYFSETQRNKGNFPGRFSGRQFSNSRSEMNVSTLELGDSALYLCASKDDRFQETQYFGPGTRLLVL.

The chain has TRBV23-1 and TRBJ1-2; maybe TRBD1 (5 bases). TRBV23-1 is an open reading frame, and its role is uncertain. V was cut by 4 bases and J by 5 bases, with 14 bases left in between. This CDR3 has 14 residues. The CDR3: CASSRARVRYGYTF. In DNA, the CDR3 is TGCGCCAGCAGTCGCGCCAGGGTACGGTATGGCTACACCTTC.